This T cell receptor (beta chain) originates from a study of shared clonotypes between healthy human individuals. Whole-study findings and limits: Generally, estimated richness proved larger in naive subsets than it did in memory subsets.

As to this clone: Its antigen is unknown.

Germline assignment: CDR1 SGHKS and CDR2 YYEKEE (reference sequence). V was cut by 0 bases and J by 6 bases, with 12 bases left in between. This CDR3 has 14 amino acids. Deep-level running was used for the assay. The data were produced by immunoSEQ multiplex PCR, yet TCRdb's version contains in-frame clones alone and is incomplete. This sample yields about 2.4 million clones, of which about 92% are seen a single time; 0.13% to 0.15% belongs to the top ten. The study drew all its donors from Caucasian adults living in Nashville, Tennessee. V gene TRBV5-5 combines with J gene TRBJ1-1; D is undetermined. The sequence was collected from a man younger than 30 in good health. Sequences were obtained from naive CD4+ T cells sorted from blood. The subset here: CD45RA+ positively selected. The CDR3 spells CASSLGLGVSEAFF. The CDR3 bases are TGTGCCAGCAGCTTGGGACTGGGAGTGTCTGAAGCTTTCTTT.